These 25 T cell receptor beta chains came from one sample sequenced in a study of T and B cells in COVID-19 patients. BIOMED2 TRB-A/B primer pools were used in multiplex TRB PCR. TCRdb re-analysed the multiplex PCR reads in MiXCR, keeping a single row per CDR3 protein. The repertoire includes about 6,400 distinct CDR3 sequences, roughly 26% of them detected once, and roughly an eighth sits in the top ten. Each TRB amplification used roughly 240-550 ng of genomic DNA from blood. The sample comprised blood. Source of these receptors: a human donor with active COVID-19.

CDR3 sequence: CASSDGQGLKNQPQHF. CDR3 sequence (DNA): TGTGCCAGCAGCGATGGACAGGGACTAAAGAATCAGCCCCAGCATTTT. This chain joins TRBV12-3 or TRBV12-4 and TRBJ1-5; 8 bases line up with TRBD1. The CDR3 sequence is 16 residues long. Unmatched junction bases numbered 11, after V lost 6 bases and J lost 4 bases.

The V and J genes are TRBV7-2 and TRBJ2-5; 13 nucleotides align to TRBD2. The germline V gene encodes CDR1 SGHTA and CDR2 FQGNSA. The V segment lost 1 base and the J segment 4 bases; nucleotides outside the gene matches: 9. The CDR3 length is 18 residues. The CDR3 is CASSLVHGTSGEGETQYF. The CDR3 DNA reads TGTGCCAGCAGCTTAGTTCACGGGACTAGCGGGGAAGGAGAGACCCAGTACTTC.

This clonotype is labeled as medium-sized (0.01 to 0.1%). This chain joins TRBV12-3 or TRBV12-4 and TRBJ2-2; weak D call: TRBD1 (5 bases). Between the trimmed V and J ends, which lost 7 bases and 1 base, there was a span of 13 bases. The CDR3 length is 15 residues. The CDR3: CASTPGAVNTGELFF. The CDR3 nucleotides read TGTGCCAGCACCCCTGGGGCGGTGAACACCGGGGAGCTGTTTTTT.

A few counts support this clonotype. DNA for the CDR3: TGTGCCAGCAGCATTCGGAAACTTTACGGCTACACCTTC. This gives the protein CASSIRKLYGYTF. J is TRBJ1-2 and V is TRBV7-2; no definite D call. Germline V CDR1 and CDR2: SGHTA, FQGNSA. This CDR3 is built from 13 residues. V was shortened by 5 bases and J by 8 bases, with 15 bases between the two germline ends.

The V call is TRBV20-1, the J call TRBJ1-5; D is uncertain. The germline V gene has CDR1 DFQATT and CDR2 SNEGSKA (reference sequence). V dropped 3 bases and J dropped 0 bases, with 15 bases sitting between them. This CDR3 is built from 16 residues. The CDR3 region has the DNA TGCAGTGCTAGCTTCTCGGCCAGCTATAGCAATCAGCCCCAGCATTTT. It yields the protein CSASFSASYSNQPQHF.

The gene calls are TRBV6-5 and TRBJ1-3, with 8 bases identical to TRBD1. The CDR3 runs 16 residues. The J segment lost 0 bases and the V segment lost 5 bases, leaving 6 bases of the junction unmatched. Germline loops: CDR1 MNHEY, CDR2 SVGAGI. The CDR3 region has the DNA TGTGCCAGCAGTCTCTCAGGGGGCAACTCTGGAAACACCATATATTTT. It specifies CASSLSGGNSGNTIYF.

This clonotype rates as medium-sized. This chain connects TRBV19 to TRBJ1-1, with 7 bases identical to TRBD1. The CDR3 consists of 13 residues. CDR1 and CDR2 (germline): LNHDA, SQIVND (reference sequence). J lost 11 bases, V lost 6 bases, and 12 bases had no gene match. CDR3 bases: TGTGCCAGTAGAAAGGACAGGTCGACTCGGGCTTTCTTT. This encodes CASRKDRSTRAFF.

This clonotype is labeled as medium-sized. The CDR3 here is CASSLEPDRDEQFF. CDR3 nucleotides: TGTGCCAGCAGCTTAGAACCAGACAGGGATGAGCAGTTCTTC. The V and J genes are TRBV7-6 and TRBJ2-1; 7 bases are a match to TRBD1. Unmatched junction bases numbered 5, after V lost 1 base and J lost 8 bases. CDR1 and CDR2 from the germline V gene are SGHVS and FNYEAQ. CDR3 length: 14 residues.

Relative to its sample, this clonotype is medium-sized (0.01 to 0.1%). The rearrangement uses TRBV12-3 or TRBV12-4 and TRBJ1-6; no clear D gene. The CDR3 extends over 12 amino acids. Trimming removed 5 bases at V and 7 bases at J, with 6 bases between. Written as DNA, the CDR3 is TGTGCCAGCAGTCTGGGAAATTCACCCCTCCACTTT. Residues: CASSLGNSPLHF.

This clonotype is medium-sized within its sample. The rearrangement uses TRBV15 and TRBJ1-3; unclear D gene. This CDR3 has 14 residues. Germline lookup yields CDR1 LNHNV and CDR2 YYDKDF (reference sequence). The V end was cut by 0 bases, the J end by 2 bases, with 5 bases between. CDR3 loop: CATSRDVAGNTIYF. The CDR3, as DNA: TGTGCCACCAGCAGAGACGTCGCTGGAAACACCATATATTTT.

This clonotype was observed a few times. The rearrangement uses TRBV20-1 and TRBJ2-5; 8 bases line up with TRBD1. V shed 3 bases, J shed 5 bases, and the junction held 5 bases outside the gene matches. Germline values: CDR1 DFQATT, CDR2 SNEGSKA (reference sequence). This CDR3 has 13 residues. CDR3 in amino acids: CSASQGARETQYF. CDR3 coding DNA: TGCAGTGCTAGCCAGGGGGCTCGGGAGACCCAGTACTTC.

The chain carries TRBV6-5 and TRBJ2-1; maybe TRBD1 (5 bases). V gave up 4 bases and J gave up 0 bases, with 16 bases separating them. This CDR3 comprises 17 residues. Germline loops: CDR1 MNHEY, CDR2 SVGAGI. The CDR3 DNA reads TGTGCCAGCAGTTCCCAGGGAAACCCGAGCTCCTACAATGAGCAGTTCTTC. Translating it yields CASSSQGNPSSYNEQFF.

This clonotype is classed as medium-sized. The V call is TRBV18, the J call TRBJ1-1; D gene uncertain. The V and J ends lost 6 bases and 4 bases respectively, with 15 bases between them. The germline CDR1 and CDR2 sequences are KGHSH and LQKENI. CDR3 length: 14 amino acids. In DNA form, the CDR3 reads TGTGCCAGCTCTCCAGTTGAAGGGCTCACTGAAGCTTTCTTT. Its translation: CASSPVEGLTEAFF.

This sequence joins TRBV7-6 and TRBJ2-5, with 8 positions matching TRBD1. V shed 5 bases and J 4 bases; nucleotides not matched to a gene: 12. The CDR3 consists of 16 residues. Per the germline V gene, CDR1 is SGHVS and CDR2 is FNYEAQ. The CDR3 protein is CASSRGRTGQTETQYF. The CDR3, as DNA: TGTGCCAGCAGCCGCGGTCGGACAGGGCAAACAGAGACCCAGTACTTC.

The rearrangement links TRBV20-1 to TRBJ1-5; the D gene is possibly TRBD1 (5 bases). Trimming left V 6 bases short and J 0 bases short, with 12 bases between. CDR1 DFQATT and CDR2 SNEGSKA come from the germline V gene (reference sequence). This CDR3 has 14 amino acids. The CDR3 region is CSAGTDHSNQPQHF. The CDR3 DNA is TGCAGTGCCGGGACGGACCATAGCAATCAGCCCCAGCATTTT.

In its sample, this clonotype was seen a few times. The chain employs TRBV5-1 and TRBJ2-5; D possibly uses TRBD1 or TRBD2 (5 bases each). In germline, CDR1 is SGHRS, CDR2 YFSETQ. V lost 4 bases and J 3 bases, leaving 13 bases between the germline ends. There are 14 residues in the CDR3. The CDR3 loop is CASSPGTWEETQYF. CDR3 in DNA: TGCGCCAGCAGCCCAGGGACGTGGGAAGAGACCCAGTACTTC.

This clonotype is termed medium-sized. The J gene is TRBJ2-2, the V gene TRBV7-2, with TRBD2 identical over 8 bases. The trim removed 6 bases at V and 1 base at J, leaving 7 bases unmatched. Looked up from germline, CDR1 is SGHTA and CDR2 is FQGNSA. There are 16 residues in the CDR3. The CDR3 here is CASRASGGRNTGELFF. For the CDR3, the DNA is TGTGCCAGCAGGGCATCGGGGGGGAGGAACACCGGGGAGCTGTTTTTT.

By frequency in the sample, this clonotype is medium-sized (0.01 to 0.1%). The chain uses TRBV30 and TRBJ2-7, with TRBD1 matching 7 bases. The V gene's germline CDR1 is GTSNPN and CDR2 SVGIG (reference sequence). The CDR3 spans 14 residues. V was pared by 1 base and J by 0 bases, with 3 bases of the junction left unmatched. The CDR3 here is CAWSADRISYEQYF. The CDR3 nucleotides are TGTGCCTGGAGTGCGGACAGGATCTCCTACGAGCAGTACTTC.

This chain joins TRBV5-5 and TRBJ2-1; tentative D call: TRBD1 (6 bases). CDR1 and CDR2 (germline): SGHKS, YYEKEE (reference sequence). Trimming removed 0 bases from V and 5 bases from J, with 9 bases in between. This CDR3 is built from 14 residues. The DNA of the CDR3 is TGTGCCAGCAGCTTGGGACCAGGGGACAATGAGCAGTTCTTC. It encodes CASSLGPGDNEQFF. Combining the CDR3 with reference TRBV5-5 and TRBJ2-1 gives the whole variable domain DAGVTQSPTHLIKTRGQQVTLRCSPISGHKSVSWYQQVLGQGPQFIFQYYEKEERGRGNFPDRFSARQFPNYSSELNVNALLLGDSALYLCASSLGPGDNEQFFGPGTRLTVL.

This clonotype is categorized as medium-sized. This rearrangement joins TRBV29-1 to TRBJ2-3; 7 nucleotides match TRBD2. In germline, CDR1 is SQVTM, CDR2 ANQGSEA. The CDR3 spans 15 residues. V lost 7 bases and J lost 3; bases outside the gene matches: 13. Here the CDR3 DNA reads TGCAGCGCCAAAAACCGGGTGGGGGGGACAGATACGCAGTATTTT. This encodes CSAKNRVGGTDTQYF.

In its sample, this clonotype is medium-sized. This rearrangement joins TRBV18 to TRBJ1-1, with D possibly being TRBD1 (5 bases). The CDR3 extends over 14 amino acids. Germline CDR1 and CDR2: KGHSH and LQKENI. V was shortened by 6 bases and J by 1 base, with 12 bases between the two germline ends. The CDR3 region is CASSLRDANTEAFF. The DNA for the CDR3 is TGTGCCAGCTCCCTAAGGGACGCGAACACTGAAGCTTTCTTT.

This clonotype was picked up a small number of times. The genes are TRBV28 and TRBJ2-7; tentatively, D is TRBD1 or TRBD2 (7 bases each). Germline V gives CDR1 MDHEN, CDR2 SYDVKM. V lost 3 bases and J 0 bases, leaving 12 bases between the germline ends. CDR3 length: 15 amino acids. CDR3 nucleotide sequence: TGTGCCAGCAGTTTCCAGGGGGGGGGCTCCTACGAGCAGTACTTC. It is translated as CASSFQGGGSYEQYF.

The J gene is TRBJ1-1, the V gene TRBV30; D call uncertain. This CDR3 is 12 amino acids long. V was pared by 1 base and J by 7 bases, with 10 bases between. Germline CDR1 and CDR2: GTSNPN and SVGIG (reference sequence). The DNA of the CDR3 is TGTGCCTGGAGTGGACCGGACGGTGAAGCTTTCTTT. Residues: CAWSGPDGEAFF.

The chain combines TRBV19 with TRBJ2-5; D is tentatively TRBD1 or TRBD2 (6 bases each). The germline V gene encodes CDR1 LNHDA and CDR2 SQIVND (reference sequence). Trimming removed 2 bases from V and 1 base from J, with 17 bases in between. The CDR3 length is 17 residues. CDR3 nucleotide sequence: TGTGCCAGTAGTATAAAAGGGGGGTCCGGGGCCCAAGAGACCCAGTACTTC. Protein: CASSIKGGSGAQETQYF.

This clonotype was seen a handful of times. J is TRBJ1-1 and V is TRBV7-9, with D possibly TRBD1 on 5 matching bases. The ends were cut back, 0 bases at V and 0 bases at J, with 8 bases in the middle. Germline assignment: CDR1 SEHNR and CDR2 FQNEAQ (reference sequence). The CDR3 runs to 15 residues. Written as DNA, the CDR3 is TGTGCCAGCAGCTTAGCAGGGGCGGTGAACACTGAAGCTTTCTTT. Protein: CASSLAGAVNTEAFF.